This passage covers 8 T cell receptor beta chains from one sample sequenced in a study of vaccination effects on CD4 cells after COVID-19. Measured with immunoSEQ multiplex PCR; TCRdb has only the in-frame clones, and not every one. The sample contains 25,000 to 30,000 clones, 70% to 75% of which appear only once. For these receptors, no antigen is known. After expansion with viral peptide pools in the ViraFEST assay, antigen-specific CD4+ T cells were sequenced. Researchers isolated CD4+ T cells once approximately 10 days of culture had elapsed. Of the BNT162b2 and mRNA-1273 vaccines, participants received two doses of one or the other. The sequencing used CD4+ T cells from PBMCs cultured with HCoV-NL63 spike peptides, collected after COVID-19 vaccination. The source of these receptors is a human donor who received a COVID-19 vaccine.

The rearrangement links TRBV11-3 to TRBJ2-7; D might be TRBD1 (6 bases). Germline V gene data show CDR1 as SGHNT and CDR2 as YENEEA. The CDR3 contains 14 residues. Trimming removed 0 bases from V and 5 bases from J, with 11 bases in between. In DNA form, the CDR3 reads TGTGCCAGCAGCTTAGAAGGACAGAGCCACGAGCAGTACTTC. Translating it yields CASSLEGQSHEQYF.

This sequence joins TRBV11-2 and TRBJ2-5; D is undetermined. The V end was cut by 1 base, the J end by 5 bases, with 20 bases between. This CDR3 comprises 17 residues. CDR1 and CDR2 from the germline V gene are SGHAT and FQNNGV. Here the CDR3 reads CASSLGVTVALRETQYF. The CDR3 DNA follows: TGTGCCAGCAGCTTAGGGGTTACTGTCGCTTTGAGGGAGACCCAGTACTTC. Variable domain in full (rest from reference TRBV11-2 and TRBJ2-5): EAGVAQSPRYKIIEKRQSVAFWCNPISGHATLYWYQQILGQGPKLLIQFQNNGVVDDSQLPKDRFSAERLKGVDSTLKIQPAKLEDSAVYLCASSLGVTVALRETQYFGPGTRLLVL.

The J gene is TRBJ2-7, the V gene TRBV5-1; 7 nucleotides agree with TRBD1. The CDR3 loop spans 14 amino acids. CDR1 and CDR2 (germline): SGHRS, YFSETQ. Trimming at V came to 4 bases and at J to 5 bases, leaving 9 bases not matched to a gene. CDR3: CASSPRLQGDEQYF. The CDR3 bases are TGCGCCAGCAGCCCCCGGCTCCAGGGGGACGAGCAGTACTTC.

The gene calls are TRBV5-1 and TRBJ2-7; TRBD2 agrees at 8 bases. V dropped 1 base and J dropped 7; count of bases not matched to a gene: 4. The CDR3 is made up of 13 amino acids. In germline, CDR1 is SGHRS, CDR2 YFSETQ. For the CDR3, the DNA is TGCGCCAGCAGCTTGTACGTAGCGGGAGAGCAGTACTTC. Translating gives CASSLYVAGEQYF.

This chain links TRBV7-8 with TRBJ1-2, with TRBD1 matching over 8 bases. The CDR3 has 15 residues. CDR1 and CDR2 (germline): SGHVS, FQNEAQ. Trimming at V came to 1 base and at J to 8 bases, leaving 9 bases not matched to a gene. The CDR3 DNA sequence: TGTGCCAGCAGCTTAGATCGGGCCGGGACAGGCGGCTACACCTTC. Its translation is CASSLDRAGTGGYTF.

By its share, this clone is medium-sized. This chain joins TRBV7-9 and TRBJ1-1; the D gene is possibly TRBD1 (5 bases). Looked up from germline, CDR1 is SEHNR and CDR2 is FQNEAQ (reference sequence). The CDR3 has 16 residues. V lost 1 base, J lost 6 bases, and 18 bases lay in between. The CDR3 DNA is TGTGCCAGCAGCTTAGATAACGGGCAGGGTAACCCTGAAGCTTTCTTT. As protein: CASSLDNGQGNPEAFF.

This clone was seen once. This rearrangement joins TRBV27 to TRBJ1-2, with D unresolved. Germline-derived CDR1 and CDR2 are MNHEY and SMNVEV (reference sequence). The length of the CDR3 is 13 residues. V lost 0 bases to trimming and J lost 3 bases, with 5 bases between them. CDR3 nucleotides: TGTGCCAGCAGTTTATCCAAGGACTATGGCTACACCTTC. This translates into CASSLSKDYGYTF.

The J gene is TRBJ2-6, the V gene TRBV5-1; D unresolved. The V gene lost 5 bases and the J gene lost 0 bases, with 9 bases spanning the gap. This CDR3 is 15 amino acids long. In germline, CDR1 is SGHRS, CDR2 YFSETQ. The CDR3 sequence is CASSQVGSGANVLTF. The CDR3 coding sequence is TGCGCCAGCAGTCAGGTCGGCTCTGGGGCCAACGTCCTGACTTTC. Looking up the rest from reference TRBV5-1 and TRBJ2-6 gives the full variable domain: KAGVTQTPRYLIKTRGQQVTLSCSPISGHRSVSWYQQTPGQGLQFLFEYFSETQRNKGNFPGRFSGRQFSNSRSEMNVSTLELGDSALYLCASSQVGSGANVLTFGAGSRLTVL.